This T cell receptor (beta chain) was recorded in a study of shared clonotypes between healthy human individuals. Study-wide context: Each donor's CD4 naive and CD4 memory cells filled three plates apiece, CD8 naive two, and CD8 memory one. Findings and caveats of the study: Only blood was sampled; tissue repertoires likely differ.

Only CD45RO-negative cells positively selected for CCR7 counted as naive CD8 cells, so terminally differentiated effector memory CD45RA+ cells were excluded. This clone was seen only once. Antigen unknown. This CDR3 has 14 amino acids. The V end was cut by 3 bases, the J end by 2 bases, with 11 bases between. Germline loops: CDR1 SGHTA, CDR2 FQGNSA. The repertoire was sequenced with immunoSEQ multiplex PCR; TCRdb's copy has only in-frame clones and lacks some. The top ten hold roughly 0.1% of the sample, which has hundreds of thousands of clones, about 95% seen once. The sample consisted of naive CD8+ T cells sorted from blood. The genes are TRBV7-2 and TRBJ2-7; D gene unclear. This TCR derives from a young woman in good health. The CDR3 sequence is CASSFYLGPYEQYF. DNA for the CDR3: TGTGCCAGCAGCTTCTACCTAGGTCCCTACGAGCAGTACTTC.